The TCR beta chain described here comes from a study of early stage breast cancer tumors. Study overall: Most invasive tumors, about 80% of the 16, were ER+/PR+/HER2-. Invasive lobular carcinomas made up four of 12 ER+/PR+/HER2- tumors. Whole-study findings and limits: Most shared enriched TCRB sequences were commonly generated ones. Compared with adjacent normal breast, tumors showed approximately 2.5-fold denser, more clonal T cells.

The repertoire was sequenced with immunoSEQ multiplex PCR; TCRdb's copy has only in-frame clones and lacks some. Among tens of thousands of clones listed, just over 90% were seen once. As concerns this clone: As yet, its antigen is unknown.

Germline V gives CDR1 SGHRS, CDR2 YFSETQ. The CDR3 is made up of 14 amino acids. Trimming stripped 3 bases from V and 5 bases from J, with 11 bases between. The rearrangement links TRBV5-1 to TRBJ1-4, with D possibly being TRBD1 (6 bases). Sequences were obtained from blood. The TCR sequence derives from a person aged 70 to 85 with breast cancer. The chain's CDR3 is CASSSGRGNEKLFF. The CDR3 DNA reads as TGCGCCAGCAGCTCGGGAAGGGGGAATGAAAAACTGTTTTTT.